This T cell receptor beta chain was recorded in a study of control samples from healthy donors and cancer patients. Germline V gene data show CDR1 as SGDLS and CDR2 as YYNGEE. This CDR3 is built from 14 residues. Germline trimming cut 3 bases from V and 1 base from J; bases unmatched to any gene: 2. Assay used: immunoSEQ multiplex PCR; TCRdb lists only in-frame clones, some missing. The table has roughly 120,000 clones, approximately 93% seen once. The rearrangement links TRBV9 to TRBJ1-1; 8 bases map to TRBD1. Sequenced material: blood. The sequence derives from a woman aged 18-30 years in good health. DNA of the CDR3: TGTGCCAGCAGCGCTGGGACAGGGAACACTGAAGCTTTCTTT. Translated: CASSAGTGNTEAFF. The variable domain in full, with the rest retrieved from reference TRBV9 and TRBJ1-1, is DSGVTQTPKHLITATGQRVTLRCSPRSGDLSVYWYQQSLDQGLQFLIQYYNGEERAKGNILERFSAQQFPDLHSELNLSSLELGDSALYFCASSAGTGNTEAFFGQGTRLTVV.